Below are 14 T cell receptor beta chains sequenced from a single sample in a study of blood T cell repertoires in COVID-19. Libraries were prepared by immunoSEQ multiplex PCR; TCRdb keeps only in-frame clonotypes and omits some of them. The sample lists more than 100,000 clones, roughly 70% occurring once. Sequencing input: peripheral blood. The receptors originated from a human donor with acute or convalescent COVID-19. The donor label of this sample is uncertain.

The J gene is TRBJ1-5, the V gene TRBV2; 9 nucleotides agree with TRBD1. Unmatched junction bases numbered 3, after V lost 7 bases and J lost 5 bases. Germline loops: CDR1 SNHLY, CDR2 FYNNEI. The CDR3 contains 13 residues. This CDR3 reads CASMGQGHQPQHF. For the CDR3, the DNA is TGTGCCAGCATGGGACAGGGACATCAGCCCCAGCATTTT.

This chain connects TRBV19 to TRBJ2-1; 12 positions agree with TRBD2. V was clipped by 3 bases and J by 9 bases; unmatched bases: 9. Germline CDR1 is LNHDA and CDR2 is SQIVND (reference sequence). The CDR3 extends over 16 amino acids. The CDR3 is CASSIWSSGGAGEQFF. CDR3 sequence (DNA): TGTGCCAGTAGTATTTGGTCTAGCGGGGGGGCCGGTGAGCAGTTCTTC.

J is TRBJ1-3 and V is TRBV7-6; 11 bases fit TRBD1. The J segment lost 2 bases and the V segment lost 5 bases, leaving 11 bases of the junction unmatched. The germline CDR1 and CDR2 sequences are SGHVS and FNYEAQ. The CDR3 consists of 18 residues. The CDR3 loop reads CASSPNRGQGATGNTIYF. The CDR3 DNA follows: TGTGCCAGCAGCCCAAACCGCGGACAGGGGGCAACTGGAAACACCATATATTTT.

The table lists this clone with many counts. The chain joins TRBV19 to TRBJ1-6; TRBD1 might be the D (6 bases). The V and J ends lost 3 bases and 7 bases respectively, with 13 bases between them. Per the germline V gene, CDR1 is LNHDA and CDR2 is SQIVND (reference sequence). The CDR3 covers 15 residues. The CDR3 DNA is TGTGCCAGTAGTATGCCATGGACAGCGAATTCACCCCTCCACTTT. Its protein is CASSMPWTANSPLHF.

This rearrangement joins TRBV11-2 to TRBJ2-1; TRBD2 is a possible D gene (5 bases). V was shortened by 4 bases and J by 3 bases, with 10 bases between the two germline ends. The germline V gene has CDR1 SGHAT and CDR2 FQNNGV. The CDR3 contains 14 residues. CDR3 sequence: CASSSLTSYNEQFF. CDR3 DNA sequence: TGTGCCAGCAGCTCCCTTACTAGCTACAATGAGCAGTTCTTC. Full variable domain (missing parts from reference TRBV11-2 and TRBJ2-1): EAGVAQSPRYKIIEKRQSVAFWCNPISGHATLYWYQQILGQGPKLLIQFQNNGVVDDSQLPKDRFSAERLKGVDSTLKIQPAKLEDSAVYLCASSSLTSYNEQFFGPGTRLTVL.

Only a few counts were recorded for this clone. V and J are TRBV24-1 and TRBJ1-1, with D perhaps matching TRBD1 (6 bases). The CDR3 extends over 13 amino acids. The germline CDR1 and CDR2 sequences are KGHDR and SFDVKD. Trimming pared 4 bases from V and 1 base from J, leaving 6 bases between. CDR3 sequence reads: CATSDRGNTEAFF. CDR3 sequence (DNA): TGTGCCACCAGTGACAGGGGGAACACTGAAGCTTTCTTT.

Worth noting for this clone: The same CDR3 also results from other DNA sequences found in this sample. The rearrangement uses TRBV3-1 (or the pseudogene TRBV3-2) and TRBJ1-5; D remains ambiguous. Trimming took 0 bases from V and 4 from J, leaving 4 bases between them. Germline CDR1 LGHDT, CDR2 YNNKEL (reference sequence). CDR3 length equals 13 residues. The CDR3 region is CASSQDGNQPQHF. Here the CDR3 DNA reads TGTGCCAGCAGCCAAGACGGGAATCAGCCCCAGCATTTT.

This clone was found once. The chain has TRBV7-6 and TRBJ2-1; 7 bases line up with TRBD1. CDR1 is SGHVS and CDR2 is FNYEAQ in the germline V gene. The CDR3 covers 16 residues. The J segment lost 8 bases and the V segment lost 5 bases, leaving 15 bases of the junction unmatched. The CDR3 sequence: CASSAWSGTVRDEQFF. DNA of the CDR3: TGTGCCAGCAGCGCTTGGTCCGGGACAGTTCGCGATGAGCAGTTCTTC.

This rearrangement joins TRBV4-1 to TRBJ1-1, with TRBD1 as a possible D gene (5 bases). CDR1 is MGHRA and CDR2 is YSYEKL in the germline V gene. With 0 bases removed from V and 5 bases from J, the gap between germline ends came to 16 bases. The CDR3 sequence is 16 residues long. CDR3: CASSQDFGGVGTEAFF. The CDR3 coding sequence is TGCGCCAGCAGCCAAGATTTCGGGGGAGTGGGGACTGAAGCTTTCTTT.

The genes are TRBV2 and TRBJ1-1, with no clear D. Germline CDR1 and CDR2: SNHLY and FYNNEI. The CDR3 contains 12 residues. V lost 7 bases and J lost 6, with 12 bases in between. The CDR3 is CASILGGAEAFF. The CDR3 bases are TGTGCCAGCATCCTAGGAGGTGCTGAAGCTTTCTTT. The full variable domain, rest sourced from reference TRBV2 and TRBJ1-1, is EPEVTQTPSHQVTQMGQEVILRCVPISNHLYFYWYRQILGQKVEFLVSFYNNEISEKSEIFDDQFSVERPDGSNFTLKIRSTKLEDSAMYFCASILGGAEAFFGQGTRLTVV.

J is TRBJ1-1 and V is TRBV5-1, with a possible D match to TRBD1 (6 bases). Trimming cost V 1 base and J 1 base, with 14 bases left between them. Per the germline V gene, CDR1 is SGHRS and CDR2 is YFSETQ. The CDR3 is made up of 16 amino acids. CDR3 in amino acids: CASSLITGLPNTEAFF. The CDR3 DNA sequence: TGCGCCAGCAGCTTGATTACAGGGTTACCGAACACTGAAGCTTTCTTT.

The rearrangement joins TRBV5-1 to TRBJ2-7; a possible D gene is TRBD2 (6 bases). Per germline, CDR1 SGHRS and CDR2 YFSETQ. Trimming stripped 1 base from V and 3 bases from J, with 11 bases between. The CDR3 is made up of 14 amino acids. The CDR3 reads CASSLSGGFYEQYF. In DNA, the CDR3 is TGCGCCAGCAGCTTGAGTGGGGGGTTCTACGAGCAGTACTTC.

This clone has only one observation. The chain combines TRBV24-1 with TRBJ1-2, with 7 bases lining up with TRBD1. V trimming: 6 bases; J trimming: 8 bases; junction bases outside the gene matches: 14. The CDR3 contains 15 residues. Germline values: CDR1 KGHDR, CDR2 SFDVKD. CDR3 nucleotides: TGTGCCACCAGTAAAGGCCCAACAGGGGAAACGGGCTACACCTTC. Translation gives CATSKGPTGETGYTF.

This clone has only a few counts. CDR3 nucleotide sequence: TGCGCCAGCCACGTCGGGCAGTTCTTC. Residues: CASHVGQFF. The chain joins TRBV5-1 to TRBJ2-1; unclear D gene. CDR3 length: 9 amino acids. The germline gives CDR1 SGHRS, CDR2 YFSETQ. Trimming stripped 7 bases from V and 12 bases from J, with 8 bases between.